A single sample is the source of the 27 T cell receptor beta chains below, sequenced in a study of T cells expressing NK-cell markers. Using the 5' RACE reads, TCRdb records one entry per CDR3 protein without DNA. Its clone listing holds 300,000 to 450,000 distinct CDR3 sequences. Sequencing was done on a sample of blood T cells: a sorted CD56 or NKG2C T cell subset, CD4+ or CD8+ T cells, or bulk PBMC T cells (not recorded which). The source is a man aged 18 to 69 in good health.

The chain recombines TRBV18 with TRBJ2-7; TCRdb designates TRBD1, a call that cannot be tested without DNA. The CDR3 contains 13 residues. Germline V gene sequence: CDR1 KGHSH, CDR2 LQKENI. The chain's CDR3 is CASTDNAPYEQYF.

The chain recombines TRBV25-1 with TRBJ1-2; TCRdb proposes TRBD1, but this gene call is untestable without DNA. Germline lookup yields CDR1 MGHDK and CDR2 SYGVNS. The CDR3 has 17 amino acids. CDR3 protein: CASSDPQTGRGIFGYTF.

V gene TRBV7-6 combines with J gene TRBJ2-1; TCRdb selects TRBD1, and the lack of DNA leaves this call unchecked. Germline V CDR1 and CDR2: SGHVS, FNYEAQ. This CDR3 has 19 residues. This CDR3 is CASSLALAQQGIAYNEQFF.

The chain couples TRBV2 to TRBJ2-7; absent DNA, TCRdb's TRBD1 call cannot be checked. The CDR3 length is 14 residues. CDR1 and CDR2 from the germline V gene are SNHLY and FYNNEI. CDR3 loop: CASRTRQGPYEQYF.

The rearrangement joins TRBV18 to TRBJ2-1. The CDR3 runs to 12 residues. Germline-derived CDR1 and CDR2 are KGHSH and LQKENI. CDR3 loop: CASSRTGWEQFF. Looking up the rest from reference TRBV18 and TRBJ2-1 gives the full variable domain: NAGVMQNPRHLVRRRGQEARLRCSPMKGHSHVYWYRQLPEEGLKFMVYLQKENIIDESGMPKERFSAEFPKEGPSILRIQQVVRGDSAAYFCASSRTGWEQFFGPGTRLTVL.

The V and J genes are TRBV5-1 and TRBJ2-7; TCRdb's D gene call, TRBD1, goes unchecked for lack of DNA. The CDR3 consists of 17 residues. Germline-derived CDR1 and CDR2 are SGHRS and YFSETQ. The CDR3: CASSLGTRQVSSYEQYF.

V is TRBV5-8 and J is TRBJ2-6. This CDR3 is built from 14 residues. Germline V gene lookup returns CDR1 SGHTS and CDR2 YDEGEE. CDR3 in amino acids: CASSFYLGANVLTF.

The CDR3 protein is CASSHSGTDSYGYTF. This rearrangement joins TRBV5-5 to TRBJ1-2; TCRdb names TRBD1, which stays unverified in the absence of DNA. CDR1 and CDR2 from the germline V gene are SGHKS and YYEKEE (reference sequence). The CDR3 contains 15 residues. Supplemented by reference TRBV5-5 and TRBJ1-2, the full variable domain reads DAGVTQSPTHLIKTRGQQVTLRCSPISGHKSVSWYQQVLGQGPQFIFQYYEKEERGRGNFPDRFSARQFPNYSSELNVNALLLGDSALYLCASSHSGTDSYGYTFGSGTRLTVV.

The chain links TRBV21-1 to TRBJ2-1. TRBV21-1 is annotated as a pseudogene. The CDR3 is 13 residues long. CDR3: CASSKVEDNEQFF.

This chain joins TRBV2 and TRBJ2-5; with no DNA, the TCRdb D assignment of TRBD1 cannot be verified. The CDR3 is 14 amino acids. Germline V gene lookup returns CDR1 SNHLY and CDR2 FYNNEI. CDR3 in amino acids: CASIARVLQETQYF.

The chain joins TRBV5-1 to TRBJ2-1; the TCRdb D gene call, TRBD1, has no DNA to confirm it. In germline, CDR1 is SGHRS, CDR2 YFSETQ. This CDR3 contains 16 residues. CDR3 region: CASSFTGTGRRIEQFF.

The rearrangement uses TRBV11-1 and TRBJ2-2. Germline CDR1 is SGHAT and CDR2 is FQDESV (reference sequence). The CDR3 sequence is 13 residues long. The CDR3 protein is CASSLFVTGELFF.

The chain recombines TRBV6-1 with TRBJ2-7; the D call from TCRdb, TRBD1, cannot be confirmed without DNA. From germline, CDR1 is MNHNS and CDR2 SASEGT. The CDR3 is 14 residues long. The CDR3 protein is CASKLTGANYEQYF.

The chain is built from TRBV5-1 and TRBJ2-3. CDR1 is SGHRS and CDR2 is YFSETQ in the germline V gene. The CDR3 sequence is 13 residues long. CDR3 amino acids: CASSLGPSDTQYF.

The chain has TRBV10-3 and TRBJ2-1; TCRdb's D call of TRBD1 is untestable without DNA. The germline V gene encodes CDR1 ENHRY and CDR2 SYGVKD. The CDR3 totals 16 residues. The CDR3 spells CAISRTGTGHYNEQFF.

The chain is built from TRBV29-1 and TRBJ2-5; TCRdb gives TRBD2 as the D gene, but with no DNA this cannot be confirmed. The germline gives CDR1 SQVTM, CDR2 ANQGSEA. The CDR3 length is 16 residues. The CDR3 reads CSVTGALAGGRETQYF.

CDR3 sequence reads: CSAPHLAGSTDTQYF. The rearrangement uses TRBV20-1 and TRBJ2-3; lacking DNA, the TRBD2 call made by TCRdb goes unchecked. This CDR3 has 15 amino acids. Germline V gene sequence: CDR1 DFQATT, CDR2 SNEGSKA (reference sequence).

The chain recombines TRBV3-1 with TRBJ2-1; TCRdb calls TRBD1, which cannot be checked without DNA. Germline V gene data show CDR1 as LGHDT and CDR2 as YNNKEL (reference sequence). The CDR3 extends over 15 amino acids. This CDR3 reads CASSQERQTYNEQFF.

This chain joins TRBV7-8 and TRBJ2-5. Germline assignment: CDR1 SGHVS and CDR2 FQNEAQ. This CDR3 spans 13 amino acids. CDR3 region: CASSKGLLGTQYF.

The chain recombines TRBV7-6 with TRBJ2-1. Germline CDR1 reads SGHVS; CDR2 reads FNYEAQ. The CDR3 has 15 residues. CDR3 sequence reads: CASSLVESSYNEQFF.

This chain links TRBV5-1 with TRBJ2-1; TCRdb's assignment of TRBD1 cannot be checked, as there is no DNA. The CDR3 is 15 amino acids. Per germline, CDR1 SGHRS and CDR2 YFSETQ. The CDR3 sequence: CASSFSGTDYNEQFF.

This sequence joins TRBV20-1 and TRBJ2-2; TCRdb selects TRBD1, and the lack of DNA leaves this call unchecked. CDR1 and CDR2 (germline): DFQATT, SNEGSKA (reference sequence). This CDR3 region has 15 residues. The CDR3 loop reads CSAWMRGKDTGELFF.

The rearrangement uses TRBV12-3 or TRBV12-4 and TRBJ1-1; no DNA is available, so the TRBD1 call from TCRdb remains unchecked. The CDR3 spans 14 residues. CDR3 region: CASRKTEGGTEAFF.

The rearrangement joins TRBV28 to TRBJ2-7; TCRdb designates TRBD1, a call that cannot be tested without DNA. The CDR3 spans 18 residues. The germline V gene encodes CDR1 MDHEN and CDR2 SYDVKM. CDR3 protein: CAIANRGLFFVGRYEQYF.

V usage is TRBV14 and J usage is TRBJ2-1. Germline assignment: CDR1 SGHDN and CDR2 FVKESK. The CDR3 spans 14 residues. The CDR3 region is CASSQELLGGEQFF.

CDR3 residues: CATSRVASANEKLFF. This rearrangement joins TRBV15 to TRBJ1-4. Germline-derived CDR1 and CDR2 are LNHNV and YYDKDF (reference sequence). This CDR3 comprises 15 residues.

The V call is TRBV29-1, the J call TRBJ2-3. The CDR3 is 13 amino acids. Germline-derived CDR1 and CDR2 are SQVTM and ANQGSEA. CDR3 residues: CSVAGRLTDTQYF.